This passage covers 9 T cell receptor beta chains from one sample sequenced in a study of PD-1 blockade in mismatch repair-deficient tumors. Method: immunoSEQ multiplex PCR; TCRdb's copy keeps in-frame clones and lacks some. The table has about 40,000 clones, about 85% seen once; the top ten hold roughly 22%. The sequencing here drew on peripheral blood, taken 4 weeks after starting pembrolizumab. The receptor set was obtained from an adult with mismatch repair-deficient cancer.

The genes are TRBV30 and TRBJ2-3; 8 bases fit TRBD2. This CDR3 is built from 16 residues. CDR1 is GTSNPN and CDR2 is SVGIG in the germline V gene (reference sequence). Trimming cost V 0 bases and J 5 bases; bases outside gene matches: 10. The CDR3 reads CAWSVPLAGSIDTQYF. CDR3 DNA: TGTGCCTGGAGTGTCCCCCTAGCGGGCAGTATAGATACGCAGTATTTT.

The chain carries TRBV10-2 and TRBJ2-7; the D is unclear. V lost 4 bases and J lost 5, with 9 bases in between. Germline V gene data show CDR1 as WSHSY and CDR2 as SAAADI. CDR3 length: 12 residues. The CDR3 spells CASSATDNEQYF. DNA of the CDR3: TGCGCCAGCAGTGCCACCGACAACGAGCAGTACTTC.

This clone is a singleton in its sample. The chain combines TRBV11-2 with TRBJ2-7; D is perhaps TRBD2 (5 bases). Germline assignment: CDR1 SGHAT and CDR2 FQNNGV. V lost 1 base, J lost 4 bases, and 11 bases lay in between. CDR3 length equals 14 residues. CDR3 in amino acids: CASSLAPGVYEQYF. The DNA for the CDR3 is TGTGCCAGCAGCTTAGCCCCCGGGGTATACGAGCAGTACTTC.

The chain uses TRBV2 and TRBJ2-1; tentatively, D is TRBD2 (5 bases). This CDR3 is 14 amino acids long. Germline lookup yields CDR1 SNHLY and CDR2 FYNNEI. V was pared by 2 bases and J by 4 bases, with 9 bases between. The CDR3 nucleotides are TGTGCCAGCAGTGAACGCTCGGGGTACAATGAGCAGTTCTTC. Translated: CASSERSGYNEQFF.

The chain couples TRBV13 to TRBJ1-3; perhaps TRBD1 as D (5 bases). Germline V gene data show CDR1 as PRHDT and CDR2 as FYEKMQ (reference sequence). The CDR3 covers 15 residues. Trimming removed 6 bases from V and 0 bases from J, with 12 bases in between. CDR3 sequence reads: CASRTGVFSGNTIYF. The CDR3 DNA reads as TGTGCCAGCAGAACAGGCGTATTCTCTGGAAACACCATATATTTT.

The chain joins TRBV7-2 to TRBJ2-6, with D hard to call. Trimming took off 5 bases at V and 1 base at J, with 9 bases between the two ends. CDR3 length: 15 amino acids. CDR1 is SGHTA and CDR2 is FQGNSA in the germline V gene. The CDR3 reads CASSHRRSGANVLTF. CDR3 nucleotides: TGTGCCAGCAGCCACCGGAGATCTGGGGCCAACGTCCTGACTTTC.

V usage is TRBV4-1 and J usage is TRBJ2-2, with TRBD2 matching 13 bases. The germline CDR1 and CDR2 sequences are MGHRA and YSYEKL. V shed 3 bases, J shed 2 bases, and the junction held 3 bases outside the gene matches. The CDR3 covers 17 residues. In nucleotides, the CDR3 is TGCGCCAGCAGCCAGCGGACTAGCGGGAGAAACACCGGGGAGCTGTTTTTT. Amino acid sequence: CASSQRTSGRNTGELFF.

The chain joins TRBV19 to TRBJ1-2; possibly TRBD1 for D (6 bases). There are 15 residues in the CDR3. The germline V gene encodes CDR1 LNHDA and CDR2 SQIVND (reference sequence). Trimming took 8 bases from V and 3 from J, leaving 19 bases between them. The CDR3 spells CASRTVQGIYYGYTF. DNA for the CDR3: TGTGCCAGTCGGACCGTCCAGGGGATCTACTATGGCTACACCTTC.

This chain joins TRBV6-5 and TRBJ1-4; no firm D call. The germline V gene has CDR1 MNHEY and CDR2 SVGAGI. This CDR3 contains 15 residues. V lost 4 bases and J 8 bases, leaving 17 bases between the germline ends. The CDR3 reads CASSSVGEGYEKLFF. The CDR3 DNA is TGTGCCAGCAGTTCCGTCGGAGAGGGTTACGAAAAACTGTTTTTT.